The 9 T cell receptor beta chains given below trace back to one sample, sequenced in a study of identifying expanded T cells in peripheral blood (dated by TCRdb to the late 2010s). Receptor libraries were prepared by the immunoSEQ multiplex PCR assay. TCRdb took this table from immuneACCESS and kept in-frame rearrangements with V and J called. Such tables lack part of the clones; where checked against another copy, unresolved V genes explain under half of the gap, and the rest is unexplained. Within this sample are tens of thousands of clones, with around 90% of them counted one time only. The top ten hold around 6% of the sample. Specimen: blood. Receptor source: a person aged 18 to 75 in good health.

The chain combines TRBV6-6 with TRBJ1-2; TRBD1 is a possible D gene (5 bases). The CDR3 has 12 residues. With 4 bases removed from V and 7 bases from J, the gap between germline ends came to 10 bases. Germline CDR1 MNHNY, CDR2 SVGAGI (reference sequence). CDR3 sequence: CASSSGAGGYTF. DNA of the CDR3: TGTGCCAGCAGTTCTGGGGCTGGTGGCTACACCTTC.

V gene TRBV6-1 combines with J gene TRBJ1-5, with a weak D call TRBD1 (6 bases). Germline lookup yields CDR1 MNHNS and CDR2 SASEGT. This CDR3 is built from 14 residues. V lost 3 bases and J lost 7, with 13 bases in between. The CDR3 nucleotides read TGTGCCAGCAGTGAGACAGGAGGAGTACAGCCCCAGCATTTT. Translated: CASSETGGVQPQHF.

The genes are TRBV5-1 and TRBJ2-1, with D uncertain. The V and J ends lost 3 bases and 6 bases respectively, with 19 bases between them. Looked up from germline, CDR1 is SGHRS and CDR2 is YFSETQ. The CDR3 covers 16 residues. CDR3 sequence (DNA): TGCGCCAGCAGCTCGTCCGCGACTCGGAATGGCAATGAGCAGTTCTTC. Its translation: CASSSSATRNGNEQFF.

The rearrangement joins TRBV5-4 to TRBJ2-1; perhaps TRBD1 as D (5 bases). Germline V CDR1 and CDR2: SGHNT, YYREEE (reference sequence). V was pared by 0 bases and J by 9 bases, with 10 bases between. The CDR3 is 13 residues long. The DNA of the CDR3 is TGTGCCAGCAGCTTGGTACAGGAGAGTGAGCAGTTCTTC. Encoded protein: CASSLVQESEQFF.

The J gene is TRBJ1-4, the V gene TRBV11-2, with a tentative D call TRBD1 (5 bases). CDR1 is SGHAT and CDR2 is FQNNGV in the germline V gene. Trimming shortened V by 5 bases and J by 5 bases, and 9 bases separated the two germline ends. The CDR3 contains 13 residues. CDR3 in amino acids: CASSHGANEKLFF. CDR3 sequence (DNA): TGTGCCAGCAGCCACGGGGCAAATGAAAAACTGTTTTTT. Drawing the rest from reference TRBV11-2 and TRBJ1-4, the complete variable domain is EAGVAQSPRYKIIEKRQSVAFWCNPISGHATLYWYQQILGQGPKLLIQFQNNGVVDDSQLPKDRFSAERLKGVDSTLKIQPAKLEDSAVYLCASSHGANEKLFFGSGTQLSVL.

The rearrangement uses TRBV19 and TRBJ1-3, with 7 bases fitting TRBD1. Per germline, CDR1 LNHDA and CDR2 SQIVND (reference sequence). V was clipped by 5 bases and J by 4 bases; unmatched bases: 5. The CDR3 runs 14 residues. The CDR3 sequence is CASSFDRDGNTIYF. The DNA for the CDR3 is TGTGCCAGTAGTTTCGACAGGGACGGAAACACCATATATTTT. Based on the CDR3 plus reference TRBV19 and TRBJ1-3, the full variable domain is DGGITQSPKYLFRKEGQNVTLSCEQNLNHDAMYWYRQDPGQGLRLIYYSQIVNDFQKGDIAEGYSVSREKKESFPLTVTSAQKNPTAFYLCASSFDRDGNTIYFGEGSWLTVV.

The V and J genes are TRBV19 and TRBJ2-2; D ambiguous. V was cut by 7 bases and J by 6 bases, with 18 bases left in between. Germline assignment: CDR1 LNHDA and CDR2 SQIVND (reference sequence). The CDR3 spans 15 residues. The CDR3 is CASTTTNNRAGELFF. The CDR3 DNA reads TGTGCCAGTACCACAACTAACAATCGGGCCGGGGAGCTGTTTTTT.

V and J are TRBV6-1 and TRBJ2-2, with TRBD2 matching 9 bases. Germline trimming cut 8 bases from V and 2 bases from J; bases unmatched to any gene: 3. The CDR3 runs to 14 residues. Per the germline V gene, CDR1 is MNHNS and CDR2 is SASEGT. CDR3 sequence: CASRLAENTGELFF. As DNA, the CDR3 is TGTGCCAGCCGACTAGCGGAAAACACCGGGGAGCTGTTTTTT.

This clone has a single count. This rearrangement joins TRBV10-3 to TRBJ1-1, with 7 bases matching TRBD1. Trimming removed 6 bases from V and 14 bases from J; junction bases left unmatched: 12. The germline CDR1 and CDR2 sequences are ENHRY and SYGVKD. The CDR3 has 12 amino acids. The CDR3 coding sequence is TGTGCCATCAGCCCGGGACCCCAGGGGGGGTTCTTT. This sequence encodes CAISPGPQGGFF.